This T cell receptor (beta chain) was identified during a study of T-cell memory formation after mild COVID-19. Whole-study context: Clustering of TCRs was largely donor specific. General study points: Memory cells collected pre-infection included some clones that later responded, suggesting cross-reactive memory joined.

TCRdb independently ran MiXCR on the 5' RACE reads; one entry per CDR3 protein. In the table there are about 140,000 distinct CDR3 sequences, more than 13% of which are singletons. To note about this clonotype: Its antigen is unknown.

This CDR3 spans 14 amino acids. Trimming shortened V by 5 bases and J by 5 bases, and 15 bases separated the two germline ends. The germline V gene has CDR1 SGHTA and CDR2 FQGTGA. The chain couples TRBV7-3 to TRBJ2-5, with unresolved D. This receptor was obtained from an adult woman who had mild COVID-19 (a few samples of this study predate the infection). Cell type and time point are not known. The sequenced material came from PBMCs or a T cell subset sorted from them (not recorded which). The CDR3 reads CASSLSSRSETQYF. The CDR3 DNA sequence: TGTGCCAGCAGCCTATCGAGTCGGTCGGAGACCCAGTACTTC.